This TCR beta chain is from a study of blood T cell repertoires in COVID-19. This CDR3 has 16 residues. Germline assignment: CDR1 LGHDT and CDR2 YNNKEL (reference sequence). The junction had 9 bases not matched to a gene; V was cut back by 7 bases and J by 0 bases. The repertoire was sequenced with immunoSEQ multiplex PCR; TCRdb's copy has only in-frame clones and lacks some. This sample has around 99,000 clones, with around 80% found just once. Sequenced: peripheral blood. The sequence was collected from a man aged 50 or older who had recovered from COVID-19. The chain links TRBV3-1 (or the pseudogene TRBV3-2) to TRBJ1-3, with 7 bases that match TRBD1. In nucleotides, the CDR3 is TGTGCCAGCACGAAAACCGGGACAGTCTCTGGAAACACCATATATTTT. It translates to CASTKTGTVSGNTIYF.